The next 12 T cell receptor beta chains were all read from a single sample in a study of tumor-infiltrating lymphocytes in primary liver carcinoma. Unsorted whole blood supplied the blood RNA, and germline DNA was isolated too. From about 0.5 ug of total RNA, TCR beta-specific cDNA was reverse-transcribed using a constant-region primer. Three nested multiplex PCR rounds, a slightly modified ARM-PCR method, built the TCR beta libraries. Forward primers for TRBV1-TRBV30 and a C-beta reverse primer served the first two PCR rounds, at about 10 cycles each. TCRdb called the multiplex PCR reads again in MiXCR, with one record for every CDR3 protein. The repertoire has under 200,000 distinct CDR3 sequences, approximately 64% of them found once; the top ten carry about 7.1%. The specimen was peripheral blood. Receptor source: a woman between 55 and 75 years old with primary liver carcinoma and hepatitis B virus infection.

This sequence joins TRBV7-8 and TRBJ1-1; D ambiguous. V shed 1 base and J shed 1 base, with 7 bases lying between them. Germline V gene data show CDR1 as SGHVS and CDR2 as FQNEAQ. This CDR3 has 14 amino acids. The CDR3 coding sequence is TGTGCCAGCAGCTTAGACGTCGGGAACACTGAAGCTTTCTTT. Encoded protein: CASSLDVGNTEAFF.

In this sample, this clonotype turned up many times. This sequence joins TRBV5-6 and TRBJ2-7, with a possible D match to TRBD1 (7 bases). V dropped 2 bases and J dropped 1 base, with 13 bases sitting between them. The germline V gene has CDR1 SGHDT and CDR2 YYEEEE. There are 15 residues in the CDR3. For the CDR3, the DNA is TGTGCCAGCAGCTTCCGCGGGACAGCATCCTACGAGCAGTACTTC. Translated, it gives CASSFRGTASYEQYF. The variable domain in full, completed from reference TRBV5-6 and TRBJ2-7, reads DAGVTQSPTHLIKTRGQQVTLRCSPKSGHDTVSWYQQALGQGPQFIFQYYEEEERQRGNFPDRFSGHQFPNYSSELNVNALLLGDSALYLCASSFRGTASYEQYFGPGTRLTVT.

The rearrangement uses TRBV12-3 or TRBV12-4 and TRBJ2-1; D possibly uses TRBD1 or TRBD2 (5 bases each). This CDR3 is built from 15 residues. Trimming removed 5 bases from V and 4 bases from J, with 15 bases in between. This CDR3 reads CASSIPHWGYNEQFF. The CDR3 nucleotides read TGTGCCAGCAGTATTCCTCACTGGGGGTACAATGAGCAGTTCTTC.

In the case of this clonotype: Compared with germline, one end of the junction differs, possibly owing to a read error. The V gene is TRBV11-2, the J gene TRBJ2-2; 12 positions agree with TRBD2. The CDR3 has 17 residues. Germline V gene sequence: CDR1 SGHAT, CDR2 FQNNGV. The CDR3 coding sequence is TGTGCCAGCAGCCCTCGACTAGCGGGAGTGAACACCGGGGAGCTGTTTTTC. Amino acid sequence: CASSPRLAGVNTGELFF.

The V and J genes are TRBV29-1 and TRBJ2-7; D is perhaps TRBD2 (5 bases). CDR1 SQVTM and CDR2 ANQGSEA come from the germline V gene. This CDR3 has 14 amino acids. The DNA of the CDR3 is TGCAGTGTGTCTCAGAGGATGAGGGCCTACGAGCAGTACTTC. Protein sequence: CSVSQRMRAYEQYF.

The chain is built from TRBV28 and TRBJ2-2, with 7 bases that match TRBD1. J gave up 7 bases and V 6 bases, and 8 bases lay outside the gene matches. CDR3 length: 14 residues. CDR1 and CDR2 (germline): MDHEN, SYDVKM. The DNA for the CDR3 is TGTGCCAGCAGCAAGACAGGGTTCGACGGGGAGCTGTTTTTT. Protein product: CASSKTGFDGELFF.

On this clonotype: As the CDR3 is not closed by the conserved phenylalanine or tryptophan, this likely results from a read error. The V gene is TRBV2, the J gene TRBJ2-2; 7 positions match TRBD2. Losses at the gene ends were 5 bases for V and 5 bases for J; bases not matched to a gene: 5. Germline V gene sequence: CDR1 SNHLY, CDR2 FYNNEI. There are 14 residues in the CDR3. This CDR3 reads CASSSTSRTGELFS. Written as DNA, the CDR3 is TGTGCCAGCAGTTCGACTAGCCGTACCGGGGAGCTGTTTTCT.

This clonotype has at least ten counts. The chain couples TRBV12-3 or TRBV12-4 to TRBJ1-5; D is uncertain. The CDR3 totals 15 residues. The germline V and J ends were trimmed by 1 base and 3 bases, with 10 bases remaining between them. CDR3 in amino acids: CASSLVSSANQPQHF. The CDR3 nucleotides are TGTGCCAGCAGTTTAGTCTCGTCAGCCAATCAGCCCCAGCATTTT.

About this clonotype: This sequence may be a read error, since a much larger clone differs from it by one base. The V gene is TRBV4-1, the J gene TRBJ1-2; TRBD1 matches at 7 bases. Per germline, CDR1 MGHRA and CDR2 YSYEKL. CDR3 size: 13 residues. The chain's CDR3 is CASRSTGTYDYTF. The CDR3 nucleotides read TGCGCCAGCCGCTCGACAGGGACCTATGACTACACCTTC.

This clonotype was counted many times. This sequence joins TRBV4-1 and TRBJ2-3; 13 positions match TRBD2. The CDR3 has 17 residues. Trimming took 5 bases from V and 2 from J; bases not matched to a gene: 7. CDR1 is MGHRA, CDR2 YSYEKL, per germline. CDR3 loop: CASSITSGRDPTDTQYF. DNA of the CDR3: TGCGCCAGCAGCATTACTAGCGGGAGGGACCCCACAGATACGCAGTATTTT.

Turning to this clonotype: With a much larger clone just one base away, this may be a read error. This chain connects TRBV6-2 or TRBV6-3 to TRBJ2-2; unclear D gene. The CDR3 is 16 amino acids. Germline loops: CDR1 MNHEY, CDR2 SVGEGT. V was trimmed by 10 bases and J by 0 bases, leaving 18 bases between them. CDR3 bases: TGTGCCACCGAGGATTGGGCGAGAGCGAACACCGGGGAGCTGTTTTTT. Translated, it gives CATEDWARANTGELFF.

This clonotype was seen once. Germline and junction disagree at one end, which may indicate a read error. The chain couples TRBV6-2 or TRBV6-3 to TRBJ2-7, with no clear D. Germline V gene sequence: CDR1 MNHEY, CDR2 SVGEGT. This CDR3 comprises 13 residues. The CDR3 DNA follows: TGTACCAGCAGTTTCTCTGTTGGGCAGTGGCAATACTTC. Amino acid sequence: CTSSFSVGQWQYF.